This T cell receptor beta chain was identified during a study of blood T cells in healthy people across ages. Regarding the study as a whole: A strong correlation was seen between TCR beta diversity and naive T cell percentage. The study found more naive CD4+ cells and higher diversity in long-lived than aged donors.

The ends were cut back, 5 bases at V and 6 bases at J, with 18 bases in the middle. Germline V gives CDR1 SGHRS, CDR2 YFSETQ. There are 14 residues in the CDR3. Concerning this clonotype: Its target is unknown.

The authors ran a second PCR of 7 to 11 cycles using a sample-barcoded 5' primer and a J-beta primer mix. TCRdb redid the calling of the 5' RACE reads with MiXCR, one entry per CDR3 protein. The data show roughly 860,000 distinct CDR3 sequences, around 62% seen once. The V gene is TRBV5-1, the J gene TRBJ2-7, with D possibly TRBD2 on 6 matching bases. The receptor was isolated from a young man in good health. The sequencing sample was made of blood. The CDR3 protein is CASRISSEAIEQYF. CDR3 in DNA: TGCGCCAGCAGAATCTCTAGCGAGGCCATCGAGCAGTACTTC.